This T cell receptor (beta chain) stems from a study of radiotherapy plus CTLA-4 blockade in lung cancer. The wider study: Objective responses emerged in 18% of patients, and 25% to 40% attained disease control.

This CDR3 spans 15 amino acids. In germline, CDR1 is LNHDA, CDR2 SQIVND (reference sequence). V lost 9 bases and J 4 bases, leaving 21 bases between the germline ends. To note about this clone: Its antigen is unidentified.

The study, taken as a whole, reports: Early blood T cell clone dynamics, with interferon-beta, were reported to best predict response. Among blood TCR repertoires after radiotherapy plus ipilimumab, tumor-derived clones expanded.

Enrolled patients, whose metastatic non-small-cell lung cancer was chemo-refractory, received focal radiation plus CTLA-4 blockade with ipilimumab. Sequencing used immunoSEQ multiplex PCR; TCRdb keeps in-frame clones, though not all of them. The sample comprises around 24,000 clones, approximately 70% of which are singletons, and about 3.5% rests with the top ten. The clonotype was recovered from a human donor with non-small cell lung cancer who had stable disease on radiotherapy plus ipilimumab. The chain employs TRBV19 and TRBJ1-2; possibly TRBD1 for D (6 bases). The sequencing here drew on peripheral blood, taken from a patient treated with radiotherapy plus ipilimumab. CDR3 coding DNA: TGTGCCAGCCGGGTTCGAGGACAGACACGCTATGGCTACACCTTC. This gives the protein CASRVRGQTRYGYTF.